This T cell receptor beta chain was recorded in a study of blood T cell repertoires in COVID-19. Study context: Acute-phase and convalescent COVID-19 samples originated in the United States, Italy and Spain. Sources were T cells, B-cell-depleted T cells, or PBMCs; the material itself was cDNA or gDNA.

Germline V gives CDR1 MNHEY, CDR2 SMNVEV (reference sequence). Trimming shortened V by 7 bases and J by 3 bases, and 12 bases separated the two germline ends. The CDR3 contains 13 residues. As processed by the authors: Amplified reference gene primers provided the basis for estimating nucleated cell counts. Clones were sequenced by immunoSEQ multiplex PCR, and TCRdb holds only the in-frame ones, with some missing. V and J calls and clone size come straight from that table; D and trimming were deduced from the DNA. The data contain more than 90,000 clones, around three quarters of them singletons. The chain joins TRBV27 to TRBJ1-1; a possible D gene is TRBD1 (5 bases). Specimen: peripheral blood. The sequence was obtained from a man between 70 and 80 years old with acute or convalescent COVID-19. The CDR3 sequence: CASKEGGDTEAFF. CDR3 coding DNA: TGTGCCAGCAAAGAGGGAGGGGACACTGAAGCTTTCTTT.